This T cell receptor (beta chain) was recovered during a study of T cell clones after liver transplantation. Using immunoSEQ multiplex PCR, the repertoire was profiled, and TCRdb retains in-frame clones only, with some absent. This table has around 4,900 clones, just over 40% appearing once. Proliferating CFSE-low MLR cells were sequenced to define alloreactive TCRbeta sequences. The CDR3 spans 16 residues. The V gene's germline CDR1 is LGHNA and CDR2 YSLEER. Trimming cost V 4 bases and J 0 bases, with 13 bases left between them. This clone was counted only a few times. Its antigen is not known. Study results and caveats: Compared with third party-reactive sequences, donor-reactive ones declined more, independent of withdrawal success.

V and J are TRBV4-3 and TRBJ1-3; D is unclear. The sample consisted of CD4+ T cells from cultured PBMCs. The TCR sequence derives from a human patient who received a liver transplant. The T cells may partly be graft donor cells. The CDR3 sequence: CASSLVPHSSGNTIYF. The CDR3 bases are TGCGCCAGCAGCCTCGTCCCCCACAGCTCTGGAAACACCATATATTTT.